The 25 T cell receptor beta chains below all came from one sample that was sequenced in a study of blood T cell repertoires in COVID-19. Method: immunoSEQ multiplex PCR; TCRdb's copy keeps in-frame clones and lacks some. The sample carries about 55,000 clones, roughly 70% recorded once. The sequenced sample was peripheral blood. The receptors originated from a woman in her 70s with acute or convalescent COVID-19.

By sample fraction, this clone is medium-sized (0.01 to 0.1%). This rearrangement joins TRBV14 to TRBJ1-3, with D uncertain. V was shortened by 0 bases and J by 0 bases, with 12 bases between the two germline ends. The CDR3 has 17 residues. Germline-derived CDR1 and CDR2 are SGHDN and FVKESK. CDR3 coding DNA: TGTGCCAGCAGCCAAGACTCCGCGCGGCCCTCTGGAAACACCATATATTTT. It is translated as CASSQDSARPSGNTIYF.

The chain combines TRBV5-6 with TRBJ2-7, with D tentatively TRBD1 (6 bases). CDR1 and CDR2 (germline): SGHDT, YYEEEE. V was pared by 3 bases and J by 3 bases, with 13 bases between. The CDR3 runs 14 residues. CDR3 residues: CASSSIRGGYEQYF. For the CDR3, the DNA is TGTGCCAGCAGCTCCATCCGAGGGGGCTACGAGCAGTACTTC.

The V and J genes are TRBV3-1 (or the pseudogene TRBV3-2) and TRBJ2-1; TRBD2 is a possible D gene (5 bases). The CDR3 spans 14 residues. Between the trimmed V and J ends, which lost 2 bases and 8 bases, there was a span of 13 bases. Germline V gene lookup returns CDR1 LGHDT and CDR2 YNNKEL (reference sequence). The CDR3 DNA is TGTGCCAGCAGCCAAATCCCTAGCAGCTATGAGCAGTTCTTC. As protein: CASSQIPSSYEQFF.

This chain uses TRBV5-1 with TRBJ2-7; tentatively, D is TRBD2 (7 bases). Trimming left V 4 bases short and J 0 bases short, with 14 bases between. The CDR3 has 15 residues. CDR1 and CDR2 from the germline V gene are SGHRS and YFSETQ. CDR3 amino acids: CASSRGGSFSYEQYF. The CDR3 nucleotides are TGCGCCAGCAGCCGCGGGGGCAGTTTCTCCTACGAGCAGTACTTC.

The chain combines TRBV30 with TRBJ2-1; 7 bases fit TRBD2. This CDR3 region has 11 residues. Germline trimming cut 1 base from V and 12 bases from J; bases unmatched to any gene: 3. The germline CDR1 and CDR2 sequences are GTSNPN and SVGIG (reference sequence). The CDR3 here is CAWSDGRGQFF. The CDR3 region has the DNA TGTGCCTGGAGTGATGGGAGGGGGCAGTTCTTC.

This rearrangement joins TRBV5-6 to TRBJ2-2; 10 bases align to TRBD1. The junction had 5 bases not matched to a gene; V was cut back by 5 bases and J by 7 bases. The CDR3 is 14 amino acids. In germline, CDR1 is SGHDT, CDR2 YYEEEE. CDR3 bases: TGTGCCAGCAGGGGACAGGGGTTGTACGGGGAGCTGTTTTTT. This sequence encodes CASRGQGLYGELFF.

The chain employs TRBV5-4 and TRBJ2-2, with 7 bases identical to TRBD1. Trimming took 4 bases from V and 1 from J; bases not matched to a gene: 4. Germline-derived CDR1 and CDR2 are SGHNT and YYREEE (reference sequence). There are 15 residues in the CDR3. This CDR3 reads CASSLRGRNTGELFF. CDR3 bases: TGTGCCAGCAGCCTCAGGGGGAGGAACACCGGGGAGCTGTTTTTT. Full variable domain (remainder filled in from reference TRBV5-4 and TRBJ2-2): ETGVTQSPTHLIKTRGQQVTLRCSSQSGHNTVSWYQQALGQGPQFIFQYYREEENGRGNFPPRFSGLQFPNYSSELNVNALELDDSALYLCASSLRGRNTGELFFGEGSRLTVL.

The gene calls are TRBV15 and TRBJ2-7; 8 nucleotides agree with TRBD1. In germline, CDR1 is LNHNV, CDR2 YYDKDF (reference sequence). CDR3 length equals 13 residues. Trimming cost V 0 bases and J 6 bases; bases outside gene matches: 1. DNA for the CDR3: TGTGCCACCAGCAGAGACAGGGGGCGCGAGCAGTACGTC. The encoded protein is CATSRDRGREQYV.

The CDR3 here is CASPREGVTYNEQFF. The CDR3 coding sequence is TGTGCCAGCCCGAGGGAGGGGGTAACCTACAATGAGCAGTTCTTC. The chain is built from TRBV2 and TRBJ2-1, with TRBD2 as a possible D gene (7 bases). Germline-derived CDR1 and CDR2 are SNHLY and FYNNEI. The CDR3 loop spans 15 amino acids. Trimming removed 8 bases from V and 2 bases from J, with 16 bases in between.

V gene TRBV14 combines with J gene TRBJ1-1; D is undetermined. This CDR3 has 13 residues. V was pared by 6 bases and J by 7 bases, with 15 bases between. Germline V gene lookup returns CDR1 SGHDN and CDR2 FVKESK. This CDR3 reads CASRLVPSGEAFF. The CDR3 DNA sequence: TGTGCCAGCAGGTTGGTCCCGAGCGGTGAAGCTTTCTTT.

The genes are TRBV29-1 and TRBJ2-7; D not resolved. V dropped 6 bases and J dropped 8 bases, with 23 bases sitting between them. Per the germline V gene, CDR1 is SQVTM and CDR2 is ANQGSEA. CDR3 length: 14 amino acids. The DNA for the CDR3 is TGCAGCGTCGTAGCACGCCATCGGCTCCCGCAGCAGTACGTC. Protein: CSVVARHRLPQQYV.

This chain joins TRBV7-6 and TRBJ1-6; a possible D gene is TRBD1 (5 bases). CDR1 SGHVS and CDR2 FNYEAQ come from the germline V gene. This CDR3 is built from 15 residues. V lost 7 bases, J lost 7 bases, and 17 bases lay in between. The DNA for the CDR3 is TGTGCCAGCACCCCCAGGGCAGACGAGAATTCACCCCTCCACTTT. It encodes CASTPRADENSPLHF.

The genes are TRBV19 and TRBJ1-1; a possible D gene is TRBD1 (5 bases). Per germline, CDR1 LNHDA and CDR2 SQIVND (reference sequence). This CDR3 has 15 amino acids. Trimming removed 9 bases from V and 0 bases from J, with 17 bases in between. This chain's CDR3 is CARHATVDLNTEAFF. DNA of the CDR3: TGTGCCAGGCACGCGACAGTTGATTTGAACACTGAAGCTTTCTTT. Together with reference TRBV19 and TRBJ1-1, the CDR3 gives the full variable domain: DGGITQSPKYLFRKEGQNVTLSCEQNLNHDAMYWYRQDPGQGLRLIYYSQIVNDFQKGDIAEGYSVSREKKESFPLTVTSAQKNPTAFYLCARHATVDLNTEAFFGQGTRLTVV.

The V call is TRBV6-1, the J call TRBJ1-5, with a tentative D call TRBD1 (5 bases). Germline V gene sequence: CDR1 MNHNS, CDR2 SASEGT. This CDR3 has 13 residues. Trimming shortened V by 2 bases and J by 9 bases, and 11 bases separated the two germline ends. In DNA, the CDR3 is TGTGCCAGCAGTGAACAGGGTCTGGGGCCCCAGCATTTT. This codes for CASSEQGLGPQHF.

J is TRBJ2-3 and V is TRBV7-2; TRBD2 matches 7 bases. The CDR3 sequence is 15 residues long. The V gene end was trimmed by 5 bases and the J gene end by 1 base; junction bases not matched to a gene: 6. Germline CDR1 is SGHTA and CDR2 is FQGNSA. The CDR3 sequence is CASSPQGGGTDTQYF. CDR3 sequence (DNA): TGTGCCAGCAGCCCTCAGGGAGGGGGCACAGATACGCAGTATTTT.

The genes are TRBV9 and TRBJ2-1; unclear D gene. Per germline, CDR1 SGDLS and CDR2 YYNGEE. This CDR3 has 13 residues. The V end lost 0 bases, the J end lost 9 bases, and 10 bases lay between the germline ends. The CDR3 nucleotides read TGTGCCAGCAGCGTAGAGGCTAGAGGTGAGCAGTTCTTC. It encodes CASSVEARGEQFF.

The genes are TRBV6-5 and TRBJ1-3, with a weak D call TRBD1 (6 bases). CDR3 size: 14 residues. V shed 7 bases and J shed 0 bases, with 10 bases lying between them. CDR1 MNHEY and CDR2 SVGAGI come from the germline V gene. CDR3 nucleotide sequence: TGTGCCAGCACCCCAGGGGCCTCTGGAAACACCATATATTTT. Its translation is CASTPGASGNTIYF.

The chain is built from TRBV28 and TRBJ1-1, with D hard to call. Germline CDR1 MDHEN, CDR2 SYDVKM. This CDR3 contains 14 residues. Between the trimmed V and J ends, which lost 5 bases and 0 bases, there was a span of 10 bases. The CDR3 region is CASSPRVLNTEAFF. CDR3 DNA sequence: TGTGCCAGCAGTCCACGGGTTCTGAACACTGAAGCTTTCTTT.

This sequence joins TRBV7-3 and TRBJ2-3; D perhaps matches TRBD2 (6 bases). V dropped 5 bases and J dropped 5 bases, with 11 bases sitting between them. The CDR3 is 13 amino acids. Germline V lookup: CDR1 SGHTA, CDR2 FQGTGA. This chain's CDR3 is CASSPGLLDTQYF. The DNA for the CDR3 is TGTGCCAGCAGCCCGGGACTCCTAGATACGCAGTATTTT. The complete variable domain, with remaining parts taken from reference TRBV7-3 and TRBJ2-3, reads GAGVSQTPSNKVTEKGKYVELRCDPISGHTALYWYRQSLGQGPEFLIYFQGTGAADDSGLPNDRFFAVRPEGSVSTLKIQRTERGDSAVYLCASSPGLLDTQYFGPGTRLTVL.

J is TRBJ1-2 and V is TRBV28; 7 bases are a match to TRBD1. Germline loops: CDR1 MDHEN, CDR2 SYDVKM. With 6 bases clipped from V and 6 bases from J, the junction kept 7 bases outside the gene matches. The CDR3 covers 13 residues. CDR3 DNA: TGTGCCAGCAGGACCACAGGGGTGGATGGCTACACCTTC. It translates to CASRTTGVDGYTF.

The chain links TRBV9 to TRBJ2-4; 9 bases align to TRBD2. The CDR3 spans 17 residues. Trimming at V came to 0 bases and at J to 2 bases, leaving 6 bases not matched to a gene. Germline V gives CDR1 SGDLS, CDR2 YYNGEE. The CDR3 nucleotides are TGTGCCAGCAGCGTAGCGGCGGGGGGGACCTCCAAAAACATTCAGTACTTC. Its translation is CASSVAAGGTSKNIQYF.

V usage is TRBV11-1 and J usage is TRBJ1-1; D is uncertain. The CDR3 covers 13 residues. Germline lookup yields CDR1 SGHAT and CDR2 FQDESV (reference sequence). V lost 1 base to trimming and J lost 8 bases, with 11 bases between them. CDR3 DNA: TGTGCCAGCAGCTTAGGATCGGCGGTGGAAGCTTTCTTT. This codes for CASSLGSAVEAFF.

The chain carries TRBV5-4 and TRBJ2-2; 8 nucleotides agree with TRBD1. In germline, CDR1 is SGHNT, CDR2 YYREEE (reference sequence). J gave up 8 bases and V 7 bases, and 19 bases lay outside the gene matches. CDR3 length equals 17 residues. DNA for the CDR3: TGTGCCAGCCAGCCTTGGGGACAGGACAGGCTCGGGGGGGAGCTGTTTTTT. It specifies CASQPWGQDRLGGELFF.

CDR3 region: CASSQQMNTEAFF. CDR3 coding DNA: TGTGCCAGCAGCCAACAGATGAACACTGAAGCTTTCTTT. The genes are TRBV14 and TRBJ1-1; D is uncertain. V lost 2 bases and J lost 0, with 4 bases in between. This CDR3 region has 13 residues. Germline V gene sequence: CDR1 SGHDN, CDR2 FVKESK.

This chain uses TRBV18 with TRBJ1-2, with TRBD1 matching 7 bases. V was clipped by 3 bases and J by 8 bases; unmatched bases: 9. This CDR3 comprises 14 residues. Germline V gene lookup returns CDR1 KGHSH and CDR2 LQKENI. The CDR3 sequence is CASSPSGTAPGYTF. The CDR3 DNA is TGTGCCAGCTCACCTTCCGGGACAGCCCCCGGCTACACCTTC.